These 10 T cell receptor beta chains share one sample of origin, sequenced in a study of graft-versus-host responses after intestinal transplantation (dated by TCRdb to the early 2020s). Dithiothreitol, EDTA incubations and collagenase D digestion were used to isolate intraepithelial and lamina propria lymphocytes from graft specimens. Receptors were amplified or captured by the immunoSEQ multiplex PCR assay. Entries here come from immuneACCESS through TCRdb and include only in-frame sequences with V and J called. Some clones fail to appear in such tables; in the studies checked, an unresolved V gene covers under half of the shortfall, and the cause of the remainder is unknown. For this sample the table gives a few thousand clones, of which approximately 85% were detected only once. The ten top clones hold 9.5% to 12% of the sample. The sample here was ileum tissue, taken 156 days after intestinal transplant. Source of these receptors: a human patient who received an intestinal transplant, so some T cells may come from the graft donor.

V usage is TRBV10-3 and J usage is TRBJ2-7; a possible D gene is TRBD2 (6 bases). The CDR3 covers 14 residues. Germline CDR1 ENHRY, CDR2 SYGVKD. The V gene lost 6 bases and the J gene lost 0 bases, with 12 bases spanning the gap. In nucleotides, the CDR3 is TGTGCCATCAGCCGGGACTCCAGCTCCTACGAGCAGTACTTC. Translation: CAISRDSSSYEQYF.

CDR3 loop: CASRPFTRTTDTQYF. Written as DNA, the CDR3 is TGTGCCAGCAGACCCTTCACCCGGACGACAGATACGCAGTATTTT. The chain links TRBV27 to TRBJ2-3; D gene ambiguous. The germline V and J ends were trimmed by 6 bases and 3 bases, with 16 bases remaining between them. This CDR3 region has 15 residues. CDR1 is MNHEY, CDR2 SMNVEV, per germline (reference sequence).

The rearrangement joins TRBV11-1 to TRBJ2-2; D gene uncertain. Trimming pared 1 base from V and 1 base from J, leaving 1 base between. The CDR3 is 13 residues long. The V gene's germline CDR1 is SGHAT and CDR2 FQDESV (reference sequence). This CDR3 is CASSLVNTGELFF. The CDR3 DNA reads TGTGCCAGCAGCTTAGTGAACACCGGGGAGCTGTTTTTT.

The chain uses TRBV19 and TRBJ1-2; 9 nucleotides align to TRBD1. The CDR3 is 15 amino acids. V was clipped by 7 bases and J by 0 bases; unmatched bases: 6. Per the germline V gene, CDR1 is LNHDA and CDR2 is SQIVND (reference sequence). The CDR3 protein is CASTAGTGSNYGYTF. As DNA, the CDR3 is TGTGCCAGTACCGCGGGGACAGGGTCTAACTATGGCTACACCTTC. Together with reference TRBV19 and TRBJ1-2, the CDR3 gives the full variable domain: DGGITQSPKYLFRKEGQNVTLSCEQNLNHDAMYWYRQDPGQGLRLIYYSQIVNDFQKGDIAEGYSVSREKKESFPLTVTSAQKNPTAFYLCASTAGTGSNYGYTFGSGTRLTVV.

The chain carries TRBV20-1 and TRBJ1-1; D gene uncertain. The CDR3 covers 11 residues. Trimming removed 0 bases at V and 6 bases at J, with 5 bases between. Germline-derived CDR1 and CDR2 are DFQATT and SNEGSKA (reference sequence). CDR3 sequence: CSARDDAEAFF. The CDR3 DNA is TGCAGTGCTAGAGATGATGCTGAAGCTTTCTTT.

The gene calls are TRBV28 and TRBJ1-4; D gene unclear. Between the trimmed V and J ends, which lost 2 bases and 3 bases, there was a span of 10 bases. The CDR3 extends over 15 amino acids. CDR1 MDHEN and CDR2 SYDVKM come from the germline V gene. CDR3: CASSLAAIPNEKLFF. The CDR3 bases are TGTGCCAGCAGTTTAGCGGCAATACCTAATGAAAAACTGTTTTTT.

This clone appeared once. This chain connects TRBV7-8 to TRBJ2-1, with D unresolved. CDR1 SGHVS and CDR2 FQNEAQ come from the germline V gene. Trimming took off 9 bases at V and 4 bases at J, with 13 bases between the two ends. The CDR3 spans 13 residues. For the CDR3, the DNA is TGTGCCAGTAAACTACAAGCTTACAATGAGCAGTTCTTC. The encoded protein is CASKLQAYNEQFF. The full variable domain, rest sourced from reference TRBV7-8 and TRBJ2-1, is GAGVSQSPRYKVAKRGQDVALRCDPISGHVSLFWYQQALGQGPEFLTYFQNEAQLDKSGLPSDRFFAERPEGSVSTLKIQRTQQEDSAVYLCASKLQAYNEQFFGPGTRLTVL.

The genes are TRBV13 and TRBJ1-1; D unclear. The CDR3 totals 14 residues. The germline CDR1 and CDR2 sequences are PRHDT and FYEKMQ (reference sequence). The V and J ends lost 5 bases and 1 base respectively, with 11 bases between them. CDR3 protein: CASSGRRGNTEAFF. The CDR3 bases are TGTGCCAGCAGCGGTAGGCGGGGGAACACTGAAGCTTTCTTT.

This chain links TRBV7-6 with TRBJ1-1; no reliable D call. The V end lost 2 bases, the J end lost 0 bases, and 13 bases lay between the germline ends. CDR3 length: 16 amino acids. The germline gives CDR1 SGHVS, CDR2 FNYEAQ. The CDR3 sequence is CASSLTPMSLNTEAFF. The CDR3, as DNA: TGTGCCAGCAGCTTAACTCCGATGTCACTGAACACTGAAGCTTTCTTT.

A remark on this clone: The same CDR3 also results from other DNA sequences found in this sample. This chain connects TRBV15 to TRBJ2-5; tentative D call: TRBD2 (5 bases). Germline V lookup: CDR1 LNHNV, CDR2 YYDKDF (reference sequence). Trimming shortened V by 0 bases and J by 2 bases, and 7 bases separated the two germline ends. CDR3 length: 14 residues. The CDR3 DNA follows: TGTGCCACCAGCAGAGATCGCGGGCAAGAGACCCAGTACTTC. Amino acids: CATSRDRGQETQYF.